Sequencing of this T cell receptor beta chain was carried out in a study of blood T cell repertoires in COVID-19. Study at large: Specimens from acute and convalescent COVID-19 originated in the United States, Italy and Spain. In each case, the material was cDNA or gDNA derived from T cells, B-cell-depleted T cells, or PBMCs.

Per the original data handling: The assay estimated nucleated cells by amplifying reference gene primers. Profiled with immunoSEQ multiplex PCR; TCRdb holds only in-frame clones, not every one. V, J and clone size reflect that table, while D and trimming were determined from the DNA. This sample yields roughly 230,000 clones, of which 92% are seen a single time; over 0.65% belongs to the top ten. Germline assignment: CDR1 MNHEY and CDR2 SVGAGI. J lost 8 bases, V lost 6 bases, and 8 bases had no gene match. This CDR3 contains 15 residues. Patients from Seattle were sampled longitudinally, starting during active infection.

The chain carries TRBV6-5 and TRBJ1-4; 11 bases agree with TRBD1. The sequencing sample was made of peripheral blood. The TCR sequence derives from a man aged 25 to 40 with COVID-19, enrolled during active disease. The CDR3 loop is CASRTGQGANEKLFF. The CDR3 DNA sequence: TGTGCCAGCAGGACTGGACAGGGGGCCAACGAAAAACTGTTTTTT.